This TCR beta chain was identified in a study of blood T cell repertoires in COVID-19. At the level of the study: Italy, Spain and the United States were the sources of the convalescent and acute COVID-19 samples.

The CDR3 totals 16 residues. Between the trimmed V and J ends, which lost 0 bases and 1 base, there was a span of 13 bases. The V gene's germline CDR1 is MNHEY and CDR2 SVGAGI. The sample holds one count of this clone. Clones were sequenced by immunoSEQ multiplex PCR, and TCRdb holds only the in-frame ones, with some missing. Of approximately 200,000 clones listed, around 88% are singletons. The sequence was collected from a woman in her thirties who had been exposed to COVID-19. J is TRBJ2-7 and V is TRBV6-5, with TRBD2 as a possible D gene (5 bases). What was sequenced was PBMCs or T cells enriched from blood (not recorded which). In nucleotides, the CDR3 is TGTGCCAGCAGTTACTCGCGGTGGTCGGGATCCTACGAGCAGTACTTC. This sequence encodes CASSYSRWSGSYEQYF.